Presented here are 25 T cell receptor beta chains from one specimen sequenced in a study of blood T cell repertoires in COVID-19. TCRdb's table, derived via immunoSEQ multiplex PCR, lists solely in-frame clones and lacks some. Here the sample spans 100,000 to 150,000 clones, around 80% being singletons. Sequenced sample: peripheral blood. The receptors stem from a woman between 55 and 75 years old with acute or convalescent COVID-19.

The chain is built from TRBV4-1 and TRBJ1-2, with D maybe TRBD1 (6 bases). The CDR3 is 16 residues long. Trimming cost V 1 base and J 2 bases, with 14 bases left between them. Germline-derived CDR1 and CDR2 are MGHRA and YSYEKL. The CDR3 region is CASSQGMRTVNYGYTF. Here the CDR3 DNA reads TGCGCCAGCAGCCAAGGGATGAGGACAGTGAACTATGGCTACACCTTC.

This clone was counted once. The chain carries TRBV30 and TRBJ1-1; maybe TRBD1 (6 bases). Germline V gives CDR1 GTSNPN, CDR2 SVGIG (reference sequence). The CDR3 loop spans 15 amino acids. V shed 2 bases and J shed 5 bases, with 18 bases lying between them. Here the CDR3 reads CAWSRAGARETEAFF. As DNA, the CDR3 is TGTGCCTGGAGTAGAGCAGGGGCCAGAGAGACTGAAGCTTTCTTT. The full variable domain, rest sourced from reference TRBV30 and TRBJ1-1, is SQTIHQWPATLVQPVGSPLSLECTVEGTSNPNLYWYRQAAGRGLQLLFYSVGIGQISSEVPQNLSASRPQDRQFILSSKKLLLSDSGFYLCAWSRAGARETEAFFGQGTRLTVV.

The chain is built from TRBV28 and TRBJ1-1; TRBD1 is a possible D gene (5 bases). The CDR3 runs to 13 residues. Germline CDR1 is MDHEN and CDR2 is SYDVKM. The V and J ends lost 3 bases and 11 bases respectively, with 16 bases between them. The CDR3 DNA is TGTGCCAGCAGTTTTCGACAATTCAGGGTGGCTTTCTTT. Translated: CASSFRQFRVAFF.

The rearrangement uses TRBV10-3 and TRBJ1-5; the D gene is possibly TRBD1 (5 bases). This CDR3 comprises 11 residues. Germline CDR1 is ENHRY and CDR2 is SYGVKD. The V end was cut by 11 bases, the J end by 7 bases, with 12 bases between. CDR3 in DNA: TGTGCCCCCGGGGGAGGGCAGCCCCAGCATTTT. Translation gives CAPGGGQPQHF.

The chain couples TRBV29-1 to TRBJ1-2; 7 nucleotides line up with TRBD1. Losses at the gene ends were 4 bases for V and 7 bases for J; bases not matched to a gene: 12. The CDR3 consists of 14 residues. CDR1 and CDR2 (germline): SQVTM, ANQGSEA. The CDR3 DNA follows: TGCAGCGTTGGAGGGGGCGGGGAAGGAGTTGGCTACACCTTC. Residues: CSVGGGGEGVGYTF.

This chain connects TRBV7-2 to TRBJ2-5, with a possible D match to TRBD2 (6 bases). The CDR3 length is 15 residues. Looked up from germline, CDR1 is SGHTA and CDR2 is FQGNSA. V lost 2 bases, J lost 0 bases, and 10 bases lay in between. CDR3 loop: CASSLMAGYQETQYF. The CDR3 coding sequence is TGTGCCAGCAGCTTAATGGCGGGGTACCAAGAGACCCAGTACTTC. The full variable domain, with the rest looked up from reference TRBV7-2 and TRBJ2-5, is GAGVSQSPSNKVTEKGKDVELRCDPISGHTALYWYRQSLGQGLEFLIYFQGNSAPDKSGLPSDRFSAERTGGSVSTLTIQRTQQEDSAVYLCASSLMAGYQETQYFGPGTRLLVL.

The chain carries TRBV19 and TRBJ1-2; perhaps TRBD1 as D (5 bases). Between the trimmed V and J ends, which lost 7 bases and 7 bases, there was a span of 13 bases. The CDR3 sequence is 12 residues long. CDR1 LNHDA and CDR2 SQIVND come from the germline V gene (reference sequence). The CDR3 sequence is CASTWRDGGYTF. The DNA for the CDR3 is TGTGCCAGTACCTGGAGGGACGGTGGCTACACCTTC. The full variable domain, in which reference TRBV19 and TRBJ1-2 provide the parts outside the CDR3, is DGGITQSPKYLFRKEGQNVTLSCEQNLNHDAMYWYRQDPGQGLRLIYYSQIVNDFQKGDIAEGYSVSREKKESFPLTVTSAQKNPTAFYLCASTWRDGGYTFGSGTRLTVV.

The chain links TRBV27 to TRBJ1-1, with no clear D. The CDR3 consists of 14 residues. Germline loops: CDR1 MNHEY, CDR2 SMNVEV (reference sequence). Trimming took 5 bases from V and 4 from J, leaving 14 bases between them. As DNA, the CDR3 is TGTGCCAGCAGTACGGCGGGGTTAGGCACTGAAGCTTTCTTT. It is translated as CASSTAGLGTEAFF.

The chain recombines TRBV10-3 with TRBJ2-2; D perhaps matches TRBD1 (6 bases). Trimming cost V 10 bases and J 7 bases, with 25 bases left between them. Germline V gene lookup returns CDR1 ENHRY and CDR2 SYGVKD. The CDR3 sequence is 16 residues long. CDR3 amino acids: CATGAGVGVGIGELFF. DNA of the CDR3: TGTGCCACCGGGGCAGGGGTTGGTGTCGGCATCGGGGAGCTGTTTTTT.

The chain couples TRBV4-1 to TRBJ1-6; TRBD1 matches at 10 bases. This CDR3 spans 17 amino acids. Germline lookup yields CDR1 MGHRA and CDR2 YSYEKL. The V and J ends lost 0 bases and 10 bases, in that order; junction bases with no gene match: 9. Here the CDR3 DNA reads TGCGCCAGCAGCCAAGAATCGGGACAGGGGAGGAAGTCACCCCTCCACTTT. This codes for CASSQESGQGRKSPLHF.

The chain uses TRBV7-9 and TRBJ1-4, with D maybe TRBD1 (6 bases). The CDR3 spans 16 residues. The V gene lost 5 bases and the J gene lost 2 bases, with 15 bases spanning the gap. The germline gives CDR1 SEHNR, CDR2 FQNEAQ (reference sequence). Here the CDR3 reads CASSRTAGATNEKLFF. The CDR3 coding sequence is TGTGCCAGCAGCCGGACAGCCGGGGCGACTAATGAAAAACTGTTTTTT. Full variable domain (rest looked up from reference TRBV7-9 and TRBJ1-4): DTGVSQNPRHKITKRGQNVTFRCDPISEHNRLYWYRQTLGQGPEFLTYFQNEAQLEKSRLLSDRFSAERPKGSFSTLEIQRTEQGDSAMYLCASSRTAGATNEKLFFGSGTQLSVL.

The chain recombines TRBV19 with TRBJ2-2; D is perhaps TRBD2 (6 bases). This CDR3 comprises 16 residues. Trimming left V 5 bases short and J 0 bases short, with 13 bases between. Looked up from germline, CDR1 is LNHDA and CDR2 is SQIVND (reference sequence). The CDR3 DNA reads TGTGCCAGTAGTCGCGCGGGGACCACGAACACCGGGGAGCTGTTTTTT. Amino acid sequence: CASSRAGTTNTGELFF.

The J gene is TRBJ2-5, the V gene TRBV15; TRBD1 agrees at 7 bases. The length of the CDR3 is 16 residues. The V segment lost 3 bases and the J segment 0 bases; nucleotides outside the gene matches: 7. CDR1 and CDR2 from the germline V gene are LNHNV and YYDKDF (reference sequence). The CDR3 DNA reads as TGTGCCACCAGCAGGAGGGACAGCGAGTACCAAGAGACCCAGTACTTC. It codes for CATSRRDSEYQETQYF.

The chain uses TRBV9 and TRBJ2-7, with D possibly matching TRBD2 (6 bases). With 4 bases removed from V and 2 bases from J, the gap between germline ends came to 13 bases. The CDR3 has 14 amino acids. Germline CDR1 reads SGDLS; CDR2 reads YYNGEE. CDR3 amino acids: CASSPKGGAYEQYF. The CDR3 nucleotides read TGTGCCAGCAGCCCCAAAGGCGGGGCCTACGAGCAGTACTTC.

For the CDR3, the DNA is TGTGCCAGCAGCTTTTCCGAGAACACAGATACGCAGTATTTT. Protein product: CASSFSENTDTQYF. The V and J genes are TRBV7-3 and TRBJ2-3; D unclear. This CDR3 is 14 amino acids long. Germline lookup yields CDR1 SGHTA and CDR2 FQGTGA. The V gene lost 3 bases and the J gene lost 2 bases, with 9 bases spanning the gap. The full variable domain, in which reference TRBV7-3 and TRBJ2-3 provide the parts outside the CDR3, is GAGVSQTPSNKVTEKGKYVELRCDPISGHTALYWYRQSLGQGPEFLIYFQGTGAADDSGLPNDRFFAVRPEGSVSTLKIQRTERGDSAVYLCASSFSENTDTQYFGPGTRLTVL.

The chain has TRBV7-9 and TRBJ1-4, with TRBD1 matching 7 bases. The CDR3 spans 13 residues. The V and J ends lost 5 bases and 8 bases, in that order; junction bases with no gene match: 5. CDR1 is SEHNR and CDR2 is FQNEAQ in the germline V gene (reference sequence). CDR3 sequence (DNA): TGTGCCAGCAGCCATTCACAGGGGGAAAAACTGTTTTTT. This translates into CASSHSQGEKLFF.

V usage is TRBV18 and J usage is TRBJ2-5; TRBD1 is a possible D gene (5 bases). The germline V gene has CDR1 KGHSH and CDR2 LQKENI. The V end was cut by 4 bases, the J end by 2 bases, with 5 bases between. The CDR3 consists of 12 residues. CDR3 loop: CASSRQQETQYF. Here the CDR3 DNA reads TGTGCCAGCTCACGACAGCAAGAGACCCAGTACTTC. The whole variable domain, filled in from reference TRBV18 and TRBJ2-5, reads NAGVMQNPRHLVRRRGQEARLRCSPMKGHSHVYWYRQLPEEGLKFMVYLQKENIIDESGMPKERFSAEFPKEGPSILRIQQVVRGDSAAYFCASSRQQETQYFGPGTRLLVL.

The rearrangement joins TRBV5-1 to TRBJ1-1; 10 nucleotides line up with TRBD1. Germline V gene sequence: CDR1 SGHRS, CDR2 YFSETQ. V lost 2 bases and J lost 5; bases outside the gene matches: 15. The CDR3 is made up of 18 amino acids. CDR3 sequence (DNA): TGCGCCAGCAGCTTATGGGACGACAGGGGGCTGTCGAGGACTGAAGCTTTCTTT. It specifies CASSLWDDRGLSRTEAFF.

The chain links TRBV5-1 to TRBJ1-2; 7 bases map to TRBD1. The CDR3 covers 16 residues. Unmatched junction bases numbered 10, after V lost 0 bases and J lost 5 bases. Looked up from germline, CDR1 is SGHRS and CDR2 is YFSETQ. The CDR3 nucleotides are TGCGCCAGCAGCTTGGGGGACAGTACCCGAGAGTATGGCTACACCTTC. Protein product: CASSLGDSTREYGYTF.

This rearrangement joins TRBV3-1 (or the pseudogene TRBV3-2) to TRBJ1-6; D is undetermined. Germline V gene lookup returns CDR1 LGHDT and CDR2 YNNKEL (reference sequence). The CDR3 sequence is 14 residues long. Deletions cut 3 bases from V and 5 bases from J, with 8 bases between. This CDR3 reads CASSQGQDNSPLHF. The DNA for the CDR3 is TGTGCCAGCAGCCAGGGCCAGGATAATTCACCCCTCCACTTT.

The chain joins TRBV6-6 to TRBJ1-2; tentatively, D is TRBD1 (6 bases). V gave up 0 bases and J gave up 4 bases, with 9 bases separating them. CDR3 size: 14 residues. Germline V lookup: CDR1 MNHNY, CDR2 SVGAGI (reference sequence). This CDR3 reads CASSYSGQIYGYTF. Written as DNA, the CDR3 is TGTGCCAGCAGTTACTCCGGACAGATCTATGGCTACACCTTC.

The J gene is TRBJ1-6, the V gene TRBV28; possibly TRBD1 for D (6 bases). Germline V gene lookup returns CDR1 MDHEN and CDR2 SYDVKM. V was pared by 3 bases and J by 0 bases, with 12 bases between. This CDR3 region has 17 residues. The CDR3 loop is CASSLVGASSYNSPLHF. The CDR3 DNA reads as TGTGCCAGCAGTTTGGTGGGGGCTAGCTCCTATAATTCACCCCTCCACTTT.

The CDR3 sequence is CASSSTGDRFYGYTF. The CDR3 DNA follows: TGTGCCAGCAGCTCCACGGGGGACAGATTCTATGGCTACACCTTC. This chain uses TRBV7-2 with TRBJ1-2; 7 bases are a match to TRBD1. CDR3 size: 15 residues. V lost 4 bases, J lost 4 bases, and 9 bases stayed unmatched. The V gene's germline CDR1 is SGHTA and CDR2 FQGNSA.

The gene calls are TRBV28 and TRBJ1-3, with a possible D match to TRBD1 (5 bases). The CDR3 consists of 15 residues. Trimming took off 6 bases at V and 2 bases at J, with 14 bases between the two ends. Germline V gene sequence: CDR1 MDHEN, CDR2 SYDVKM. As DNA, the CDR3 is TGTGCCAGCAGGGATCACGCAGGGACTGGAAACACCATATATTTT. Translating gives CASRDHAGTGNTIYF. The full variable domain, in which reference TRBV28 and TRBJ1-3 provide the parts outside the CDR3, is DVKVTQSSRYLVKRTGEKVFLECVQDMDHENMFWYRQDPGLGLRLIYFSYDVKMKEKGDIPEGYSVSREKKERFSLILESASTNQTSMYLCASRDHAGTGNTIYFGEGSWLTVV.

The sample holds a few counts of this clone. The chain has TRBV19 and TRBJ1-5; 12 bases agree with TRBD1. The CDR3 is 16 residues long. Germline V lookup: CDR1 LNHDA, CDR2 SQIVND (reference sequence). J was trimmed by 2 bases and V by 8 bases; bases with no gene match: 7. The CDR3 coding sequence is TGTGCCAGTTCCGGGACAGGGGGCGCGGGCAATCAGCCCCAGCATTTT. Protein sequence: CASSGTGGAGNQPQHF. Filled out from reference TRBV19 and TRBJ1-5, the complete variable domain reads DGGITQSPKYLFRKEGQNVTLSCEQNLNHDAMYWYRQDPGQGLRLIYYSQIVNDFQKGDIAEGYSVSREKKESFPLTVTSAQKNPTAFYLCASSGTGGAGNQPQHFGDGTRLSIL.